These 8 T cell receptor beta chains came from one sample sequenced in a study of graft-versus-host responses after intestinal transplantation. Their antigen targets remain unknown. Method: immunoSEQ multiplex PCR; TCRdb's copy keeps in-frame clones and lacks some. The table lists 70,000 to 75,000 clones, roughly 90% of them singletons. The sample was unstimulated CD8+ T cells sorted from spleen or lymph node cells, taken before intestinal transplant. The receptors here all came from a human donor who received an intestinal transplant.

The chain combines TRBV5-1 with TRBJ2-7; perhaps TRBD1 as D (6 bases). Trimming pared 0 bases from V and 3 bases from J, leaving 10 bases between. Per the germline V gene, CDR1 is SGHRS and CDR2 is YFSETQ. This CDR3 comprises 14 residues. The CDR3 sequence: CASSLVPRGYEQYF. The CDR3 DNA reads TGCGCCAGCAGCTTGGTTCCCAGGGGCTACGAGCAGTACTTC.

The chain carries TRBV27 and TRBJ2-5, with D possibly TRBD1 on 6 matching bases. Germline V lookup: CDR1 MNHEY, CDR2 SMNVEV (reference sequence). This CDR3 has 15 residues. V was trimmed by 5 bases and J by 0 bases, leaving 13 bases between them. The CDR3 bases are TGTGCCAGCAGTACCATTGGACAGTACCAAGAGACCCAGTACTTC. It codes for CASSTIGQYQETQYF.

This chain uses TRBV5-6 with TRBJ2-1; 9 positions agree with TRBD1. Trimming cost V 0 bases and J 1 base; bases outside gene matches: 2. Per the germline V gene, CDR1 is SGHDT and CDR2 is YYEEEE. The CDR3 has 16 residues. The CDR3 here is CASSLAGTGSYNEQFF. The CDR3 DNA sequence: TGTGCCAGCAGCTTGGCCGGGACAGGGTCCTACAATGAGCAGTTCTTC.

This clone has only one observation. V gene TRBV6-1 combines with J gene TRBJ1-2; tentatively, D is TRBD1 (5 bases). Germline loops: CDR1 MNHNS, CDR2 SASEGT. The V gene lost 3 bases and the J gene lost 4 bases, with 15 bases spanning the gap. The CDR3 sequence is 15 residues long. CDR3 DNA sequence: TGTGCCAGCAGTGATAGACACGGGGGGAGCTATGGCTACACCTTC. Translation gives CASSDRHGGSYGYTF.

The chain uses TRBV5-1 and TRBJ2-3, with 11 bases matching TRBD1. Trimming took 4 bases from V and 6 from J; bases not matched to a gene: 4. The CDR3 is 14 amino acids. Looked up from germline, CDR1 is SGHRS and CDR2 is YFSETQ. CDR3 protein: CASSHGTGGDTQYF. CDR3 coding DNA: TGCGCCAGCAGCCACGGGACAGGGGGGGATACGCAGTATTTT. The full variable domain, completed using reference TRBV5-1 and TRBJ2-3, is KAGVTQTPRYLIKTRGQQVTLSCSPISGHRSVSWYQQTPGQGLQFLFEYFSETQRNKGNFPGRFSGRQFSNSRSEMNVSTLELGDSALYLCASSHGTGGDTQYFGPGTRLTVL.

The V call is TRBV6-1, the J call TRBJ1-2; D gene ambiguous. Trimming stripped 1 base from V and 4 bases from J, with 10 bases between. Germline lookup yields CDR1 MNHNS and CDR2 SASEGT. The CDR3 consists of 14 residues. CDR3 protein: CASSEETSPYGYTF. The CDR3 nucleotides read TGTGCCAGCAGTGAAGAAACTTCCCCCTATGGCTACACCTTC.

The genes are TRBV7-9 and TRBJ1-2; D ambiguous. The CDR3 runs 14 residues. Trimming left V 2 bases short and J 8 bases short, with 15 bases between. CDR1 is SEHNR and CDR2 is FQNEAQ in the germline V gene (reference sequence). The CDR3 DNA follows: TGTGCCAGCAGCTTAAAGATGGTTAGGAGAGGCTACACCTTC. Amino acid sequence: CASSLKMVRRGYTF.

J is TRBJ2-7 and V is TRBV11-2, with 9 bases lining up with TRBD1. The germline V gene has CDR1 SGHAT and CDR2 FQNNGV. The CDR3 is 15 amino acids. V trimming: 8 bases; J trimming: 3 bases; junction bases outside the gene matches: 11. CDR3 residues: CASQLRDRVDYEQYF. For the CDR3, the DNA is TGTGCCAGCCAGCTAAGGGACAGGGTCGACTACGAGCAGTACTTC.